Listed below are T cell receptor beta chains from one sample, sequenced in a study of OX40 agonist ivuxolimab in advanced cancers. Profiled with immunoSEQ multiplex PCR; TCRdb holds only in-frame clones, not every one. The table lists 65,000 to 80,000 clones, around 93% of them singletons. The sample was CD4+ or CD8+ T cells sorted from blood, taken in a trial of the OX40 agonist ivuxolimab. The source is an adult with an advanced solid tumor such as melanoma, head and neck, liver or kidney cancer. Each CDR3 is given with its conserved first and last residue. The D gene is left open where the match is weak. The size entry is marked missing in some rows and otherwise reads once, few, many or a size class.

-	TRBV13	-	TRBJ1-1	TGTGCCAGCAGCACACCTACCCCCATAGAAGCTTTCTTT	CASSTPTPIEAFF
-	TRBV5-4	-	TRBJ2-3	TGTGCCAGCAGCTTGGGGGCGGGGGCCCCCCCAGATACGCAGTATTTT	CASSLGAGAPPDTQYF
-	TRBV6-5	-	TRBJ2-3	TGTGCCAGCAGTTACTCGTCGGACACAGATACGCAGTATTTT	CASSYSSDTDTQYF
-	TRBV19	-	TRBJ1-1	TGTGCCAGTAGTATAGTCCAGGATTCGAACACTGAAGCTTTCTTT	CASSIVQDSNTEAFF
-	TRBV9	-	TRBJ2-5	TGTGCCAGCAGCGTAGTGGTGGTGGGGACCCAGTACTTC	CASSVVVVGTQYF
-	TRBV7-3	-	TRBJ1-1	TGTGCCAGCAGCCTCATACCGGGGGGTGCTTTGAACACTGAAGCTTTCTTT	CASSLIPGGALNTEAFF
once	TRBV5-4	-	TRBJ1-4	TGTGCCAGCAGCTATGGTCGTAATGAAAAACTGTTTTTT	CASSYGRNEKLFF
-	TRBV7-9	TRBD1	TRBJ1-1	TGTGCCAGCAGCTACGGACAGGGTGGCACTGAAGCTTTCTTT	CASSYGQGGTEAFF
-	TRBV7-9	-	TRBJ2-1	TGTGCCAGCAGTTACCAGCCGGTAGAGCAGTTCTTC	CASSYQPVEQFF
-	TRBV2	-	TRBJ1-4	TGTGCCAGCAGTGACAGTCAGGGGACCGCAACTAATGAAAAACTGTTTTTT	CASSDSQGTATNEKLFF
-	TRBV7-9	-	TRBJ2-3	TGTGCCAGCAGCTTAGCGACCGGAGGCACAGATACGCAGTATTTT	CASSLATGGTDTQYF
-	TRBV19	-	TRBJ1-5	TGTGCCAGTAGCATTTTTGGGGGCTCCCATCAGCCCCAGCATTTT	CASSIFGGSHQPQHF
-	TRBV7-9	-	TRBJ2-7	TGTGCCAGCAGCCGGACAGAGGACTACGAGCAGTACTTC	CASSRTEDYEQYF
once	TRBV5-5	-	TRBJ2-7	TGTGCCAGCAGCTTGGGAGGATCTGGGAGAGGCTACGAGCAGTACTTC	CASSLGGSGRGYEQYF
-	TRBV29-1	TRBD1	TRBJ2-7	TGCAGCGTCCCGGGGACAGGGGGCGGCTACGAGCAGTACTTC	CSVPGTGGGYEQYF
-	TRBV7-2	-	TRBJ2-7	TGTGCCAGCAGCCCCAATGGAGAGGTAGCCTCCTACTACGAGCAGTACTTC	CASSPNGEVASYYEQYF
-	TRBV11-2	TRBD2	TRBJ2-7	TGTGCCAGCAGCCCGGGACTAGCGGGGTCCTACGAGCAGTACTTC	CASSPGLAGSYEQYF
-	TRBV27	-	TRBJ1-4	TGTGCCAGCAGTTTATTATCCGGGGCAAATGAAAAACTGTTTTTT	CASSLLSGANEKLFF
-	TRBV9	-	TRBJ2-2	TGTGCCAGCAGCGTCAGCAGCGGACGGGGGAACACCGGGGAGCTGTTTTTT	CASSVSSGRGNTGELFF
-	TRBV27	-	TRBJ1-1	TGTGCCAGCAGTTTATCGAAGGGGGGTTACACTGAAGCTTTCTTT	CASSLSKGGYTEAFF
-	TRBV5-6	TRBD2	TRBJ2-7	TGTGCCAGCAGCCCATCATGGGAGGGGTCGCTCTCCTACGAGCAGTACTTC	CASSPSWEGSLSYEQYF
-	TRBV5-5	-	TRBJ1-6	TGTGCCAGCAGCTTGGGGGGATGGCAAGGTTCACCCCTCCACTTT	CASSLGGWQGSPLHF
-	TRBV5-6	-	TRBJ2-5	TGTGCCAGCAGCTTGGCCCTAGAGACCCAGTACTTC	CASSLALETQYF
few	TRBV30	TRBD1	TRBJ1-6	TGTGCCTGGAGCCCCGGGACAGGGAATTCACCCCTCCACTTT	CAWSPGTGNSPLHF
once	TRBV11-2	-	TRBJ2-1	TGTGCCAGCAGCTTAGGGCAGGGCCAATTCTTC	CASSLGQGQFF
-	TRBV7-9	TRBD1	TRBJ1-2	TGTGCCAGCAGCCGAGGGAAGACAGGGGTCCTGGGGCGTGGCTACACCTTC	CASSRGKTGVLGRGYTF
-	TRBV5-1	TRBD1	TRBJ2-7	TGCGCCAGCAGGCCGACAGGGGCTACGTACGAGCAGTACTTC	CASRPTGATYEQYF
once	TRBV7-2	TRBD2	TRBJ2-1	TGTGCCAGCAGCCCGGGACTAGCGGGGGTCTGGGATGAGCAGTTCTTC	CASSPGLAGVWDEQFF
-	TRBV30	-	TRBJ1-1	TGTGCCTGGAGTGTTACGGTGAACACTGAAGCTTTCTTT	CAWSVTVNTEAFF
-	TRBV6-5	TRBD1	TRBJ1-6	TGTGCCAGCAGTTACTCGACAGGGGAAGTAGGGTCACCCCTCCACTTT	CASSYSTGEVGSPLHF
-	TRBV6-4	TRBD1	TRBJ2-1	TGTGCCAGCAGTGACGGACAGGGGGGCAACAATGAGCAGTTCTTC	CASSDGQGGNNEQFF
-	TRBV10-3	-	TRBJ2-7	TGTGCCATCAGTGAGCGATGGGGTTCCGACGAGCAGTACTTC	CAISERWGSDEQYF
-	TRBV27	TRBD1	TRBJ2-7	TGTGCCAGCAGTGACAGGGTCTCTGGGGACGAGCAGTACTTC	CASSDRVSGDEQYF
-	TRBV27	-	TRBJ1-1	TGTGCCAGCAGTTTTCTTGGCGCTGAAGCTTTCTTT	CASSFLGAEAFF
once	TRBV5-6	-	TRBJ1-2	TGTGCCAGCAGCTTGACCCTCAGGGAGGCCTATGGCTACACCTTC	CASSLTLREAYGYTF
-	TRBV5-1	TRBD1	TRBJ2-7	TGCGCCAGCAGCCCTTACCCCGGGACAGGACTCTCCTACGAGCAGTACTTC	CASSPYPGTGLSYEQYF
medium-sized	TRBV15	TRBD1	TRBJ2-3	TGTGCCACCAGCAGGGACAGGGGAGGTACAGATACGCAGTATTTT	CATSRDRGGTDTQYF
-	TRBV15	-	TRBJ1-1	TGTGCCACCAGCAGAGATCAGGGATGGTACACTGAAGCTTTCTTT	CATSRDQGWYTEAFF
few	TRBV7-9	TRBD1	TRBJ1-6	TGTGCCAGCAGCTCGGGACAGGGGAATTCACCCCTCCACTTT	CASSSGQGNSPLHF
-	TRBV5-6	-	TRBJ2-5	TGTGCCAGCAGCCCGCCCCGCCTGGAAAAAGAGACCCAGTACTTC	CASSPPRLEKETQYF
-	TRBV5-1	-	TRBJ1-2	TGCGCCAGCAGACCCGAGGCAGCATCCTATGGCTACACCTTC	CASRPEAASYGYTF
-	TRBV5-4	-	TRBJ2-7	TGTGCCAGCAGCTTAGGTACGACTGCCCCCTACGAGCAGTACTTC	CASSLGTTAPYEQYF
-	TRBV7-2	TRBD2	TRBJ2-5	TGTGCCAGCAGCTTAGTACTAGCGGCCCGTGAGACCCAGTACTTC	CASSLVLAARETQYF
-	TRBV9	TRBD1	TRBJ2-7	TGTGCCAGCAGCGTAGGTGGACAGGGAATCCCCTACGAGCAGTACTTC	CASSVGGQGIPYEQYF
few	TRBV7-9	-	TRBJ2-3	TGTGCCAGCAGCCCGTGGGGGGTAGCGATAGGCACAGATACGCAGTATTTT	CASSPWGVAIGTDTQYF
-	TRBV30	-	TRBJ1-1	TGTGCCTGGCGAAGGGGTCTGAACACTGAAGCTTTCTTT	CAWRRGLNTEAFF
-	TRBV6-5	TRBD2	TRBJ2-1	TGTGCCAGCAGCTCGGGACTATACAATGAGCAGTTCTTC	CASSSGLYNEQFF
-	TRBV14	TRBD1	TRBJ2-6	TGTGCCAGCAGTCACAGGGGGGCTGGGGCCAACGTCCTGACTTTC	CASSHRGAGANVLTF
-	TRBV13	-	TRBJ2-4	TGTGCCAGCAGCCCCCCGACAGCGGACAAAAACATTCAGTACTTC	CASSPPTADKNIQYF
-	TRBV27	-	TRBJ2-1	TGTGCCAGCAGTTTCTCCGGGACCGAACCTTACAATGAGCAGTTCTTC	CASSFSGTEPYNEQFF